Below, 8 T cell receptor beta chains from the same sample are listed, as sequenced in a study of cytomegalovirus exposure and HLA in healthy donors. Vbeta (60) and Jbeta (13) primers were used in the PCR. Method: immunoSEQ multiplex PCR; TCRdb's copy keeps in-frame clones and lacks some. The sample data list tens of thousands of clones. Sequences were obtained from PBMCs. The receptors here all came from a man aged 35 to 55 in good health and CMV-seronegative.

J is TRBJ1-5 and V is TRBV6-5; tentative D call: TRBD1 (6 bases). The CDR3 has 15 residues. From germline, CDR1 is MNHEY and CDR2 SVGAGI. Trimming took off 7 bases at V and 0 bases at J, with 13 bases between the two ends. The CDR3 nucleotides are TGTGCCAGCACGCGAGGACAGAATAGCAATCAGCCCCAGCATTTT. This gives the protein CASTRGQNSNQPQHF.

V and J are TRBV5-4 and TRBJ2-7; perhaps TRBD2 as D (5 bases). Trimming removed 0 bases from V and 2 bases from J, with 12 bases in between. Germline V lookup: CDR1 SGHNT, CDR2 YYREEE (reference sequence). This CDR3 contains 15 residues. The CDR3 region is CASSLDRGSAYEQYF. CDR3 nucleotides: TGTGCCAGCAGCTTGGATCGGGGTTCCGCCTACGAGCAGTACTTC. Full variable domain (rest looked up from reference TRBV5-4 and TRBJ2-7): ETGVTQSPTHLIKTRGQQVTLRCSSQSGHNTVSWYQQALGQGPQFIFQYYREEENGRGNFPPRFSGLQFPNYSSELNVNALELDDSALYLCASSLDRGSAYEQYFGPGTRLTVT.

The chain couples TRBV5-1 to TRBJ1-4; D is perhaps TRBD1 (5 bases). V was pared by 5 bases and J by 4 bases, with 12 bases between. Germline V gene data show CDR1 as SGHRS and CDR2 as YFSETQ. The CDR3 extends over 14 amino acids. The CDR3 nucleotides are TGCGCCAGCAGACCCCCGGGACTTAATGAAAAACTGTTTTTT. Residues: CASRPPGLNEKLFF.

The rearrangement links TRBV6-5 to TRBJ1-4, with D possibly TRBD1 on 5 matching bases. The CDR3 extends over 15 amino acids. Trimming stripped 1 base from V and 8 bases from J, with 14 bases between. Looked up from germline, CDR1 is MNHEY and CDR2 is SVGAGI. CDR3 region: CASSYFGGTGEKLFF. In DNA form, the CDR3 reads TGTGCCAGCAGTTACTTCGGAGGGACGGGAGAAAAACTGTTTTTT.

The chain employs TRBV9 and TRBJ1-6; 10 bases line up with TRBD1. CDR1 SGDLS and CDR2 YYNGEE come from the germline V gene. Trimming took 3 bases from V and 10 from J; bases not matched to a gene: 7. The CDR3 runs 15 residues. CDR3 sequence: CASSGDRGVESPLHF. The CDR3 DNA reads TGTGCCAGCAGCGGGGACAGGGGTGTGGAATCACCCCTCCACTTT.

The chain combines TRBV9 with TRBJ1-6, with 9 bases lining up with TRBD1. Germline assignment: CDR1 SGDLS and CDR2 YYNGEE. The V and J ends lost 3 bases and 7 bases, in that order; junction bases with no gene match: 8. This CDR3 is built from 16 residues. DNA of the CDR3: TGTGCCAGCAGCGCCCGGACAGGGGAGGGAAATTCACCCCTCCACTTT. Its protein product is CASSARTGEGNSPLHF.

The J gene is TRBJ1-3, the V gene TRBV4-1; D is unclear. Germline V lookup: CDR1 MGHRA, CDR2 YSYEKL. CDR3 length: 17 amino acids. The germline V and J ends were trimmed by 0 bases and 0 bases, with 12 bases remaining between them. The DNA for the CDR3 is TGCGCCAGCAGCCAAGAGAGCCAGCGCGTCTCTGGAAACACCATATATTTT. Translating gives CASSQESQRVSGNTIYF.

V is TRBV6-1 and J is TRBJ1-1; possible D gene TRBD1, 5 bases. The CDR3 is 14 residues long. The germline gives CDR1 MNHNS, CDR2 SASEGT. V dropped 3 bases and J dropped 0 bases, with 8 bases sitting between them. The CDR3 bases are TGTGCCAGCAGTGAGGCAGGGATGAACACTGAAGCTTTCTTT. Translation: CASSEAGMNTEAFF.